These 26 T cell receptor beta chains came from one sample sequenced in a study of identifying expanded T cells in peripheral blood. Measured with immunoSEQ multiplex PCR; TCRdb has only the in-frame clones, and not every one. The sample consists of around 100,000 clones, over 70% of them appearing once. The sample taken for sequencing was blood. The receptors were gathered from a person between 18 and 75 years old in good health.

CDR3 region: CAWSAWGGNQPQHF. CDR3 sequence (DNA): TGTGCCTGGAGTGCTTGGGGGGGCAATCAGCCCCAGCATTTT. The chain uses TRBV30 and TRBJ1-5; possible D gene TRBD1, 5 bases. CDR1 is GTSNPN and CDR2 is SVGIG in the germline V gene (reference sequence). The CDR3 length is 14 residues. The V and J ends lost 1 base and 2 bases respectively, with 9 bases between them.

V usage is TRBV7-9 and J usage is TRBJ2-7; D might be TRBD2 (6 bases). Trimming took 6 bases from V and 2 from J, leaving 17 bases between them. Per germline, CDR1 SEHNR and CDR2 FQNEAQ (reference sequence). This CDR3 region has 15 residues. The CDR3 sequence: CASSPAGTGTYEQYF. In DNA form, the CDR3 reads TGTGCCAGCAGTCCAGCAGGGACTGGAACCTACGAGCAGTACTTC.

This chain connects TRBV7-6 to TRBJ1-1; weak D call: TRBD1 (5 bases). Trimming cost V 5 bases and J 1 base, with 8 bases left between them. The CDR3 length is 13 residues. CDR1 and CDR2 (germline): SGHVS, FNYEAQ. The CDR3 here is CASSRTGNTEAFF. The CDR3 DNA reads TGTGCCAGCAGCCGAACAGGGAACACTGAAGCTTTCTTT.

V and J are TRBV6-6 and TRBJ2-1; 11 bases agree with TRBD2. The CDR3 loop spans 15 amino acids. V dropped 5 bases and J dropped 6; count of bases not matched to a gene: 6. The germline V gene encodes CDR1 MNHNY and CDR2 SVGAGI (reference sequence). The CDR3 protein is CASSPRLAGSNEQFF. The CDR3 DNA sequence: TGTGCCAGCAGTCCGAGACTAGCGGGGAGCAATGAGCAGTTCTTC.

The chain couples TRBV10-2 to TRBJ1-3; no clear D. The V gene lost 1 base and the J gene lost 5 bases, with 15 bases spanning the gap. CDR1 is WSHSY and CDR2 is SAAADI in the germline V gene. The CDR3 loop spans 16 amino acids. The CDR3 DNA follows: TGCGCCAGCAGTGAGTTCTCCGGCACCAAGAGAAACACCATATATTTT. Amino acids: CASSEFSGTKRNTIYF.

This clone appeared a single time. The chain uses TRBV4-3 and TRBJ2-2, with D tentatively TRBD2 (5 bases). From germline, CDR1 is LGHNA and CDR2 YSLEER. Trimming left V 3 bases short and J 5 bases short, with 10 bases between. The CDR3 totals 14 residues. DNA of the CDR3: TGCGCCAGCAGCCAGAATAGCGTTACCGGGGAGCTGTTTTTT. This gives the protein CASSQNSVTGELFF.

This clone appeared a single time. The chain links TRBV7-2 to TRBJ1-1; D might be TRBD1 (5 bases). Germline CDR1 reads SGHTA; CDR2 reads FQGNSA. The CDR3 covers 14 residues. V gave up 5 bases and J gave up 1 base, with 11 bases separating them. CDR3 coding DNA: TGTGCCAGCAGCCCTTTTCAGGGGAACACTGAAGCTTTCTTT. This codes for CASSPFQGNTEAFF.

The chain's CDR3 is CASSSVSGRANEQFF. The CDR3 nucleotides read TGTGCCAGCAGCTCAGTTAGCGGGAGGGCCAATGAGCAGTTCTTC. This chain links TRBV7-2 with TRBJ2-1, with 11 bases that match TRBD2. V trimming: 4 bases; J trimming: 6 bases; junction bases outside the gene matches: 5. Germline lookup yields CDR1 SGHTA and CDR2 FQGNSA. The CDR3 length is 15 residues.

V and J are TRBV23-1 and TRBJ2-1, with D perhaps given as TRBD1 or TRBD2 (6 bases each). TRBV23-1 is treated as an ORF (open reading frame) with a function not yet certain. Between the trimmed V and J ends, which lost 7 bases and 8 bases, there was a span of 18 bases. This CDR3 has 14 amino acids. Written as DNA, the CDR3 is TGCGCCAGCACTCGCCAGGCAGGGGAGGATGAGCAGTTCTTC. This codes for CASTRQAGEDEQFF.

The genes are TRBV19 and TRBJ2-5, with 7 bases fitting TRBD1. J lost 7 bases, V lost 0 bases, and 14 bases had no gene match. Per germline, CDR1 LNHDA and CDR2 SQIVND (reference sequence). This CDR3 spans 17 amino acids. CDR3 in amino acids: CASSIDRQTSPGGTQYF. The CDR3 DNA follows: TGTGCCAGTAGTATAGACCGCCAGACTTCCCCAGGGGGGACCCAGTACTTC.

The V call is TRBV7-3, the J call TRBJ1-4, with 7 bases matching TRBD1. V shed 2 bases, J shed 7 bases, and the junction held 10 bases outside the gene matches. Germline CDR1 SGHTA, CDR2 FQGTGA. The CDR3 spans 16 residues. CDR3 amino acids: CASSLQGPGGGEKLFF. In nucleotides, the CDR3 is TGTGCCAGCAGCTTACAGGGGCCAGGGGGTGGTGAAAAACTGTTTTTT.

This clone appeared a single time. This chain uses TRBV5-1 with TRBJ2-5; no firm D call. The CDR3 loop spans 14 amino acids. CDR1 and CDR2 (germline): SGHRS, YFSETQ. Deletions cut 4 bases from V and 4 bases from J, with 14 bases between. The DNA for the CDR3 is TGCGCCAGCAGCCGAGCTACGATCGGAGAGACCCAGTACTTC. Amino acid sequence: CASSRATIGETQYF.

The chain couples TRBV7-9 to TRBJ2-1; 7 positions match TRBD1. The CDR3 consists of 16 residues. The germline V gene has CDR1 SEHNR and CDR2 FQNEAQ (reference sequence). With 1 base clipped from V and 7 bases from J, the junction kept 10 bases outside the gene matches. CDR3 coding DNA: TGTGCCAGCAGCTTAGTTACAGGGGCGGCGAGGAATGAGCAGTTCTTC. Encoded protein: CASSLVTGAARNEQFF.

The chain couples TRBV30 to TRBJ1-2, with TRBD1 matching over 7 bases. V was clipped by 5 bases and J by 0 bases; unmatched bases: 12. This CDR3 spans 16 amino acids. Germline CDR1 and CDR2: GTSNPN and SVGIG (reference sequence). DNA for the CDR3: TGTGCCTGGGAGGGGGTAGGGACAGCAGCTAACTATGGCTACACCTTC. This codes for CAWEGVGTAANYGYTF.

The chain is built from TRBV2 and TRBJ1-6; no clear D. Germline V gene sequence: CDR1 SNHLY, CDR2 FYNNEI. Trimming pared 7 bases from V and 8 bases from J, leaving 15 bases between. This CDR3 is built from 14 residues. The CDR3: CASKVGRPDSPLHF. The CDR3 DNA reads TGTGCCAGCAAGGTGGGCAGGCCGGATTCACCCCTCCACTTT.

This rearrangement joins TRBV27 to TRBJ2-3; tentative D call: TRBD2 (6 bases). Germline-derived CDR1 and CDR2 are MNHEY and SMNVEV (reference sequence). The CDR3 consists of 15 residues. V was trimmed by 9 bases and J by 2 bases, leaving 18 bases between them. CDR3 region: CASGMIGGNTDTQYF. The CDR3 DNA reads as TGTGCCAGTGGTATGATTGGGGGGAACACAGATACGCAGTATTTT.

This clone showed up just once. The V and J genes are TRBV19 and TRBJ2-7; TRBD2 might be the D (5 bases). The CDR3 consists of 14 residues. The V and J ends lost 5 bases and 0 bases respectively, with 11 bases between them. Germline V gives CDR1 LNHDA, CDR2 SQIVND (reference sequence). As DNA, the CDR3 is TGTGCCAGTAGTCCCCCGGGGAGCTCCTACGAGCAGTACTTC. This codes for CASSPPGSSYEQYF.

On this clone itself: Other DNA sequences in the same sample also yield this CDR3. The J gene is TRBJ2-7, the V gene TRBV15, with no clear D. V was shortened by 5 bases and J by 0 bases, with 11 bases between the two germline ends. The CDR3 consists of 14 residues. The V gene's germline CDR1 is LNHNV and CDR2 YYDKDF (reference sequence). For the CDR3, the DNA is TGTGCCACCAGCCTCGATAGGAGCTCCTACGAGCAGTACTTC. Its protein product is CATSLDRSSYEQYF.

The CDR3 is CASRKKGTGNTIYF. CDR3 coding DNA: TGTGCCAGCAGGAAGAAGGGAACCGGAAACACCATATATTTT. This chain links TRBV6-6 with TRBJ1-3; no definite D call. Germline V CDR1 and CDR2: MNHNY, SVGAGI (reference sequence). V dropped 6 bases and J dropped 4 bases, with 13 bases sitting between them. CDR3 size: 14 residues.

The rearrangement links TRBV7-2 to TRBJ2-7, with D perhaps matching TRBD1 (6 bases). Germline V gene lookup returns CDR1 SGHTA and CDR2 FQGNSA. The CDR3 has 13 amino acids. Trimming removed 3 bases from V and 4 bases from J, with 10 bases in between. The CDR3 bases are TGTGCCAGCAGCTTGGGACAAAGATACGAGCAGTACTTC. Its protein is CASSLGQRYEQYF. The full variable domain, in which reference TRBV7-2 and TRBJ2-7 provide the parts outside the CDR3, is GAGVSQSPSNKVTEKGKDVELRCDPISGHTALYWYRQSLGQGLEFLIYFQGNSAPDKSGLPSDRFSAERTGGSVSTLTIQRTQQEDSAVYLCASSLGQRYEQYFGPGTRLTVT.

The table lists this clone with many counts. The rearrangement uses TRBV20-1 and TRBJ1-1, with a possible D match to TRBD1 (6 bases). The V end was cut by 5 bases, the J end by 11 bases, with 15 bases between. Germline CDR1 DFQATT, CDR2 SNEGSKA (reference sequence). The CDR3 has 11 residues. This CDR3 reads CSAWVGGQAFF. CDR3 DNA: TGCAGTGCTTGGGTTGGGGGCCAGGCTTTCTTT.

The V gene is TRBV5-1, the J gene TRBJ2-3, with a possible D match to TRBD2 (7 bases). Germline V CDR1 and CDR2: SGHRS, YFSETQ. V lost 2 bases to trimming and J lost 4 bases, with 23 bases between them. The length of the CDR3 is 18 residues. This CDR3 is CASSFARGGRGVPDTQYF. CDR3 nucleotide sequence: TGCGCCAGCAGCTTTGCGCGCGGGGGCAGGGGAGTACCAGATACGCAGTATTTT.

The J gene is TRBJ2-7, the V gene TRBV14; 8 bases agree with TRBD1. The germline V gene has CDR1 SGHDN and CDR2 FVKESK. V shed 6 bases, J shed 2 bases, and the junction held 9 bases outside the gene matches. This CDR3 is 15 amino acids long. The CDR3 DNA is TGTGCCAGCAGGACAGGGACAGGTCCTACCTACGAGCAGTACTTC. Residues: CASRTGTGPTYEQYF.

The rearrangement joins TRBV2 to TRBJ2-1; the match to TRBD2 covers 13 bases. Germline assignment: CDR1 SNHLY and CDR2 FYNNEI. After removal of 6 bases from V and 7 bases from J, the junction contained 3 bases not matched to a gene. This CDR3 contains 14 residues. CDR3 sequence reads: CASRGTSGVNEQFF. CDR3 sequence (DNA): TGTGCCAGCAGGGGGACTAGCGGGGTAAATGAGCAGTTCTTC.

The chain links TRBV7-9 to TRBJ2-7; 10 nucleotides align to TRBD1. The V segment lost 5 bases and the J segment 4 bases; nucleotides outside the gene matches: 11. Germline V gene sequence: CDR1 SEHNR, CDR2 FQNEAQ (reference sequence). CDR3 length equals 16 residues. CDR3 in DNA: TGTGCCAGCAGCCGAAGGGTGGGACAGGGGAGGTACGAGCAGTACTTC. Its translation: CASSRRVGQGRYEQYF.

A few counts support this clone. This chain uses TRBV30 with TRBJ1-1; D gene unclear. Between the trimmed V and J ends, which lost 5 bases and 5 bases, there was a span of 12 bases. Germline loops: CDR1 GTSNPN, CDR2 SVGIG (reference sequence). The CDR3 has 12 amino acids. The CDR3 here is CAWDRGKTEAFF. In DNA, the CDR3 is TGTGCCTGGGACCGAGGGAAAACTGAAGCTTTCTTT.